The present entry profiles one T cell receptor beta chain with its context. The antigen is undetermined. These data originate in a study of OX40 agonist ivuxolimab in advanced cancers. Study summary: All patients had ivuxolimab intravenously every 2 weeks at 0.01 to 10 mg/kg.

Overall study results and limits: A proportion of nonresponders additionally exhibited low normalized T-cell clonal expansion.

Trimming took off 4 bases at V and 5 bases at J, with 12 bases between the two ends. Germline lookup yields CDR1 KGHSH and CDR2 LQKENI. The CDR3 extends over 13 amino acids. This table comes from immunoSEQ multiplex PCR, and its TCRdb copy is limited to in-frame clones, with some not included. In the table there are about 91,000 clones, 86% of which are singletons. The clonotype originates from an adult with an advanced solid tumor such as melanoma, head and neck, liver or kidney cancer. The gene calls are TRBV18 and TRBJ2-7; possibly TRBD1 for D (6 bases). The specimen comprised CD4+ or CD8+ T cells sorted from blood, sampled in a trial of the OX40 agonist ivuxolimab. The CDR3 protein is CASSRTGPHEQYF. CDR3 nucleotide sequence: TGTGCCAGCTCACGTACAGGGCCACACGAGCAGTACTTC. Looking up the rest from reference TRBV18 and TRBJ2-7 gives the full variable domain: NAGVMQNPRHLVRRRGQEARLRCSPMKGHSHVYWYRQLPEEGLKFMVYLQKENIIDESGMPKERFSAEFPKEGPSILRIQQVVRGDSAAYFCASSRTGPHEQYFGPGTRLTVT.